This T cell receptor beta chain was identified during a study of T cells in Graves' hyperthyroidism and ophthalmopathy (dated by TCRdb to the late 2010s). About the investigation overall: Peripheral blood samples were taken at initial diagnosis, before any treatment was given. After blood sampling, hyperthyroidism patients were treated with methimazole at a starting dose of 30 mg daily, and ophthalmopathy patients were treated with high-dose intravenous methylprednisolone. To identify distinguishing TCR V-J signatures, a discovery cohort of about 100 patients was used, comprising 40 to 45 with Graves' ophthalmopathy and 55 to 65 with stable Graves' hyperthyroidism. Thyroid tissue and blood T-cell repertoires from six Graves' hyperthyroidism patients were also compared in the study. The paper reports TCR Vbeta CDR3 sequencing of approximately 140 peripheral blood samples: 40 or so ophthalmopathy, fewer than 80 hyperthyroidism and 17 progressor patients. The approximately 97 discovery patients were randomly divided into training and test sets at a 7:3 ratio. Prospective prediction of ophthalmopathy was tested in an independent validation cohort consisting of roughly 20 hyperthyroidism patients and more than 15 patients who later progressed to ophthalmopathy. Study-wide conclusions, independent of this receptor: A model built on a 13 V-J signature distinguished ophthalmopathy from stable hyperthyroidism, reaching around 88% sensitivity and around 81% specificity in cross-validation and 80%/75% in testing. Most expanded thyroid clonotypes (frequency above 0.001) were also detected in blood, a finding suggesting that blood repertoires may reflect thyroid immune responses. No statistical method was used to set the sample size in advance, and investigators knew the group allocation. In validation, progression to ophthalmopathy was predicted by the model with roughly 69% sensitivity and under 85% specificity, a median of approximately 7.1 months before onset.

The CDR3 covers 18 residues, taking in both the cysteine and the phenylalanine. The DNA shown is the 54-base CDR3, in frame from base 1. CDR1 ENHRY and CDR2 SYGVKD are derived from the germline V gene. V is pared back by 4 bases and J by 0 bases, with 22 bases lying between the germline termini. Stable Graves' hyperthyroidism was defined as the absence of progression to ophthalmopathy over 18 months of follow-up. Hyperthyroidism patients were newly diagnosed, had a disease duration of under 2 months, and were aged 18 to 65 years. Patients with uncontrolled infections, other autoimmune diseases, pregnancy or lactation were excluded. Diagnoses were based on clinical symptoms, serum thyroxine and TRAb, thyroid ultrasound and orbital computed tomography. PBMCs were isolated from about 9 ml of fresh peripheral blood by Ficoll-Paque density gradient centrifugation. Total RNA was extracted using Trizol reagent, and RNA quality was assessed on an Agilent 2100 Bioanalyzer.

Worth noting for this clonotype: It has no known antigen specificity. No clone much larger than this one lies a single base away; base qualities are absent.

Amplification of TCR beta CDR3 regions was carried out from RNA transcripts. The first round of RT-PCR for the TCR CDR3 was performed with the HTBI primer set and the Qiagen OneStep RT-PCR kit. A second multiplex PCR round built the libraries, followed by size selection and purification. Libraries were sequenced paired-end with 100 bp reads on an Illumina HiSeq2000. Under the source paper's analysis protocol: SOAPnuke was used to process the raw data, with reads discarded if the reads contained adapters or uncalled bases, had a mean Phred below 15, or lacked an exact constant-primer or identifier match. High-quality paired reads were merged with COPE v1.2.5, and unique nucleotide sequences were defined as clonotypes. MiTCR v1.1 was used to align the clonotypes against IMGT TRBV, TRBD and TRBJ reference segments. The analysis was restricted to V-J combinations with a frequency above 0.0001, which together covered 99% to 99.2% of the repertoires. The TCS score was defined as the ratio of F50 (clonal expansion) to E x V (chaos), calculated using BLOSUM62-based TCRdist between CDR3 peptides within each V-J. Welch's t-statistics and random forest reduced around 520 V-J features to 13, which were used in a naive Bayes classifier (R e1071). TCRdb reworked the public reads: Q25 trimming with fastp, MiXCR clone assembly, productive beta chains retained. Identical CDR3 protein sequences are pooled into one entry, listed with their most common genes and DNA. These V and J calls derive from TCRdb rather than the authors' analysis. Counted in this sample were some 510,000 distinct CDR3 sequences; around 21% of them appeared once. The ten largest account for 26% of the sample.

Sequencing input: blood. The origin of this receptor is a man younger than 35 with Graves' hyperthyroidism. The chain couples TRBV10-3 to TRBJ2-7; 6 matching bases give a weak D call of TRBD2. The DNA sequence is TGTGCCATCAGTGGGGACTCCGGGACTCCCATAAGCTCCTACGAGCAGTACTTC. Translated, it gives CAISGDSGTPISSYEQYF.